This TCR beta chain was captured by sequencing in a study of T cells expressing NK-cell markers. Whole-study context: Out of eight donors sequenced, seven tested HCMV-seropositive and the remaining one seronegative. Whole-study results and caveats: Four of the donors also had these clonotypes leading their CD3+CD56-NKG2C+ fraction.

TCRdb re-called the 5' RACE reads and catalogs CDR3 proteins one per entry, DNA excluded. This sample contains approximately 170,000 distinct CDR3 sequences. CDR1 and CDR2 (germline): MGHDK, SYGVNS. The CDR3 runs to 14 residues. Of note for this clonotype: The antigen is not known.

The clonotype was recovered from a man aged 18-70 years in good health. This sequence joins TRBV25-1 and TRBJ1-5; TCRdb returns TRBD1, unconfirmable since there is no DNA. The sequenced sample was blood T cells: a sorted CD56 or NKG2C T cell subset, CD4+ or CD8+ T cells, or bulk PBMC T cells (not recorded which). CDR3 protein: CASSEQGADQPQHF.